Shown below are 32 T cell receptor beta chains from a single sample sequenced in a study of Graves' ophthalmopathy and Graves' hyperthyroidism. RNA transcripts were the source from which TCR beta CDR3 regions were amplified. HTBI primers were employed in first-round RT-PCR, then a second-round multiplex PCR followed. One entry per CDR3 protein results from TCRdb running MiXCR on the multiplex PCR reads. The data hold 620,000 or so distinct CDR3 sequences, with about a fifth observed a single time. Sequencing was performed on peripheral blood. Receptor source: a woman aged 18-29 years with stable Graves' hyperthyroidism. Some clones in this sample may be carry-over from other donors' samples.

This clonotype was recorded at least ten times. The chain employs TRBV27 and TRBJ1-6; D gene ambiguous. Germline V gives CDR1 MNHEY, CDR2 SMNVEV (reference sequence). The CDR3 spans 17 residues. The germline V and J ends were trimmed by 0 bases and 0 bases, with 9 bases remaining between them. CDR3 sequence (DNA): TGTGCCAGCAGTTTATCGTGGCAGAGCTCCTATAATTCACCCCTCCACTTT. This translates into CASSLSWQSSYNSPLHF.

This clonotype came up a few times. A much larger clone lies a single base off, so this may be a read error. In DNA, the CDR3 is TGTGCCAGTAGTATCACCGGAAACACCATATGTTTT. It translates to CASSITGNTICF. V is TRBV19 and J is TRBJ1-3, with D unclear. The CDR3 extends over 12 amino acids. Germline V CDR1 and CDR2: LNHDA, SQIVND (reference sequence).

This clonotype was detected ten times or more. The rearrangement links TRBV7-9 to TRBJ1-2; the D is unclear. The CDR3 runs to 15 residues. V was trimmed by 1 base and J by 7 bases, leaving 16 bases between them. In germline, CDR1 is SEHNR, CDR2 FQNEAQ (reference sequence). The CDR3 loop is CASSLGSRPISGYTF. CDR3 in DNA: TGTGCCAGCAGCTTAGGATCCAGGCCGATAAGTGGCTACACCTTC.

CDR3 nucleotide sequence: TGTGCCAGTAGTATCCCGGGACAGAACGAGGGGAATCAGCCCCAGCATTTT. Translated: CASSIPGQNEGNQPQHF. V is TRBV19 and J is TRBJ1-5; 7 positions match TRBD1. The germline CDR1 and CDR2 sequences are LNHDA and SQIVND (reference sequence). V lost 3 bases to trimming and J lost 4 bases; unmatched junction nucleotides: 12. CDR3 length: 17 residues.

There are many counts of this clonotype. This CDR3 reads CASSSTGGLDTEAFF. The CDR3 DNA is TGTGCCAGCAGCTCCACAGGGGGCTTGGACACTGAAGCTTTCTTT. The chain links TRBV7-6 to TRBJ1-1, with 9 bases aligning to TRBD1. V lost 4 bases, J lost 3 bases, and 6 bases stayed unmatched. This CDR3 region has 15 residues. Germline V gene lookup returns CDR1 SGHVS and CDR2 FNYEAQ.

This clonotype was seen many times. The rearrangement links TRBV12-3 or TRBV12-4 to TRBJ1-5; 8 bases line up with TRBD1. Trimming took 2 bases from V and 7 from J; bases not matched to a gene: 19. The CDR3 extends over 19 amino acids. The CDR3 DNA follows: TGTGCCAGCAGTTTACTGAGACTGACAGGGGCCGTACGTTTCCAGCCCCAGCATTTT. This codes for CASSLLRLTGAVRFQPQHF.

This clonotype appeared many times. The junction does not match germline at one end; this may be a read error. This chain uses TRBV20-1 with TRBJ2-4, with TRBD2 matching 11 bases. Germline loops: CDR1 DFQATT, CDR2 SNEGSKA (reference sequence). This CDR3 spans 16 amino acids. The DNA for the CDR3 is TGCAGTGCTCCCCAACTAGCGGGAGATGGCAAAAACATTAAGTACTTC. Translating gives CSAPQLAGDGKNIKYF.

This CDR3 is CASSQTGLRSSGANVLTF. CDR3 bases: TGTGCCAGCAGTCAAACGGGACTCCGTAGCTCTGGGGCCAACGTCCTGACTTTC. V usage is TRBV27 and J usage is TRBJ2-6; a possible D gene is TRBD2 (6 bases). Trimming shortened V by 5 bases and J by 0 bases, and 17 bases separated the two germline ends. CDR3 size: 18 residues. Germline V gene lookup returns CDR1 MNHEY and CDR2 SMNVEV (reference sequence). The variable domain in full, completed from reference TRBV27 and TRBJ2-6, reads EAQVTQNPRYLITVTGKKLTVTCSQNMNHEYMSWYRQDPGLGLRQIYYSMNVEVTDKGDVPEGYKVSRKEKRNFPLILESPSPNQTSLYFCASSQTGLRSSGANVLTFGAGSRLTVL.

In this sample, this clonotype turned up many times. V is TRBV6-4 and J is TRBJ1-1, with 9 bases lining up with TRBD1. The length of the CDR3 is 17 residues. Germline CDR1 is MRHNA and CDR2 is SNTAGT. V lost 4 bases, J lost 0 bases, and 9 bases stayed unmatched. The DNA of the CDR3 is TGTGCCAGCAGTGTGGCCGGGACAGGGAGTGTGAACACTGAAGCTTTCTTT. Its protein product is CASSVAGTGSVNTEAFF.

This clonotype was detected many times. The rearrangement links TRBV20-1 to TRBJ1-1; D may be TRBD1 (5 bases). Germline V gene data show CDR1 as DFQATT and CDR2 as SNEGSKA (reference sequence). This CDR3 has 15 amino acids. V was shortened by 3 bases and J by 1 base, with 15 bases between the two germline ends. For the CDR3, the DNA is TGCAGTGCTAGTCCGGGACGCCGGGCGAACACTGAAGCTTTCTTT. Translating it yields CSASPGRRANTEAFF.

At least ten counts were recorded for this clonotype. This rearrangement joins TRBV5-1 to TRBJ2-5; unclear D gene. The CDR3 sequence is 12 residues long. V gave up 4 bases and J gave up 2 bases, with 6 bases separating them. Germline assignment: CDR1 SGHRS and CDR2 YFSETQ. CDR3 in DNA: TGCGCCAGCAGCAACGGACAAGAGACCCAGTACTTC. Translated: CASSNGQETQYF.

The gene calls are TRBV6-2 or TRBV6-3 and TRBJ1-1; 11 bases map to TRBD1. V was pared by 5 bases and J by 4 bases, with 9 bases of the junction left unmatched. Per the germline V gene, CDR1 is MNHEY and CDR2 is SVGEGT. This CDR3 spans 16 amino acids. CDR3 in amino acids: CASSKPGQGVVTEAFF. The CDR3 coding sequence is TGTGCCAGCAGTAAGCCGGGACAGGGGGTCGTCACTGAAGCTTTCTTT.

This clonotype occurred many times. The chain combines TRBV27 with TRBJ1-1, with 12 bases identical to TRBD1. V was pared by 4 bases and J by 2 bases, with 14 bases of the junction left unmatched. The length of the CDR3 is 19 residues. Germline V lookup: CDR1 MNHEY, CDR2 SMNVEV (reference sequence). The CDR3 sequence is CASSSQGDRGRRSNTEAFF. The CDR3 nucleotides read TGTGCCAGCAGTTCCCAGGGGGACAGGGGGCGGCGGAGTAACACTGAAGCTTTCTTT.

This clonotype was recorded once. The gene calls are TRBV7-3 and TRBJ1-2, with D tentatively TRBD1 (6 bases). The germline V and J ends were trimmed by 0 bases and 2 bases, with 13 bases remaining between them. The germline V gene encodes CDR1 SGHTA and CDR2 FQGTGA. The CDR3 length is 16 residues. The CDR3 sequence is CASSLTLNDRNYGYTF. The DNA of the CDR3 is TGTGCCAGCAGCTTAACTTTGAATGACAGGAACTATGGCTACACCTTC. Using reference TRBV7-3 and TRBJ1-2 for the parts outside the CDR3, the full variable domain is GAGVSQTPSNKVTEKGKYVELRCDPISGHTALYWYRQSLGQGPEFLIYFQGTGAADDSGLPNDRFFAVRPEGSVSTLKIQRTERGDSAVYLCASSLTLNDRNYGYTFGSGTRLTVV.

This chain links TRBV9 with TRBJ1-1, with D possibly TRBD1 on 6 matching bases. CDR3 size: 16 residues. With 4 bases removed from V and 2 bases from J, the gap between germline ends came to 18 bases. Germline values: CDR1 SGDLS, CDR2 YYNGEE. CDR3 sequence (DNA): TGTGCCAGCAGCCCCCATGGGGCAGGGACAAACACTGAAGCTTTCTTT. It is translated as CASSPHGAGTNTEAFF.

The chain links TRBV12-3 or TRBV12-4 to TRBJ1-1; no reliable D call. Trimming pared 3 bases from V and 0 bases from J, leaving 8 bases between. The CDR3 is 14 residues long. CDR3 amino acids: CASSFRSLNTEAFF. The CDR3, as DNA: TGTGCCAGCAGTTTCAGGAGCTTGAACACTGAAGCTTTCTTT.

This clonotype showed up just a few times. The CDR3 bases are TGTGCCAGCTCGATGGGACAGGGAGTTCTGAACACTGAAGCTTTCTTT. It specifies CASSMGQGVLNTEAFF. The chain is built from TRBV18 and TRBJ1-1, with TRBD1 matching over 9 bases. The CDR3 is 16 residues long. Germline values: CDR1 KGHSH, CDR2 LQKENI. Unmatched junction bases numbered 8, after V lost 6 bases and J lost 0 bases. The variable domain in full, completed from reference TRBV18 and TRBJ1-1, reads NAGVMQNPRHLVRRRGQEARLRCSPMKGHSHVYWYRQLPEEGLKFMVYLQKENIIDESGMPKERFSAEFPKEGPSILRIQQVVRGDSAAYFCASSMGQGVLNTEAFFGQGTRLTVV.

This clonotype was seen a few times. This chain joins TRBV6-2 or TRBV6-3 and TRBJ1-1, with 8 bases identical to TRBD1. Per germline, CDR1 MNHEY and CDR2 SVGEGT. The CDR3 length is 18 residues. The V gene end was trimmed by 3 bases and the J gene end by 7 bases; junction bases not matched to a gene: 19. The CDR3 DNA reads TGTGCCAGCAGTTATCATGTCCCGGGACAGGCGGTGGGAGGTGAAGCTTTCTTT. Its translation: CASSYHVPGQAVGGEAFF.

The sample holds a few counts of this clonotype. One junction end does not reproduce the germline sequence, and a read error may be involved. In DNA form, the CDR3 reads TGTGCCAGCAGCCTGGACAGGGGCGACCGCTACGAGCAGTGCTTC. Protein sequence: CASSLDRGDRYEQCF. The chain couples TRBV7-9 to TRBJ2-7; 9 bases align to TRBD1. Germline CDR1 and CDR2: SEHNR and FQNEAQ (reference sequence). The CDR3 loop spans 15 amino acids.

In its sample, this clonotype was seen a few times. DNA for the CDR3: TGCAGTGCTATAGACAGAGAAGCTTTCTTT. Protein product: CSAIDREAFF. V gene TRBV20-1 combines with J gene TRBJ1-1; D is perhaps TRBD1 (5 bases). Germline CDR1 is DFQATT and CDR2 is SNEGSKA (reference sequence). This CDR3 has 10 amino acids. Trimming removed 4 bases from V and 8 bases from J, with 8 bases in between.

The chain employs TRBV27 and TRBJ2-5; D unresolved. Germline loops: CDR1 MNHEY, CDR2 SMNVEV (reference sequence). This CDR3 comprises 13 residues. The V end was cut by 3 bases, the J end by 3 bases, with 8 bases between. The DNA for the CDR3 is TGTGCCAGCAGTTTCGCGGCAGAAGAGACCCAGTACTTC. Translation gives CASSFAAEETQYF.

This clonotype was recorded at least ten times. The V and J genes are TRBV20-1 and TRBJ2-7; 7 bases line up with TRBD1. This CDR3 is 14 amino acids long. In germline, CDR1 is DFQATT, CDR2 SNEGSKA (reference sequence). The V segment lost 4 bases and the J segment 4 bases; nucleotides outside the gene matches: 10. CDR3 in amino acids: CSATPRTGAYEQYF. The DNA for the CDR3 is TGCAGTGCTACCCCCCGGACAGGCGCTTACGAGCAGTACTTC.

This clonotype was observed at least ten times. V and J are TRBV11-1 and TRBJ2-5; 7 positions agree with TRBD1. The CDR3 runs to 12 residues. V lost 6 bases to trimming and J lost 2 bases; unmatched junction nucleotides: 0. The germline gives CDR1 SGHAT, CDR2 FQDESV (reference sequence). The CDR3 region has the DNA TGTGCCAGCAGGGGACAGCAAGAGACCCAGTACTTC. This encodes CASRGQQETQYF.

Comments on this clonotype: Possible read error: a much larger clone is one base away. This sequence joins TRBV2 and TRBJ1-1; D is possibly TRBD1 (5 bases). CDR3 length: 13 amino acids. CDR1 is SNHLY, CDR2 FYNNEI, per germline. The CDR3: CASSYGGLTEACF. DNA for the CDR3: TGTGCCAGCAGCTATGGGGGATTAACTGAAGCTTGCTTT.

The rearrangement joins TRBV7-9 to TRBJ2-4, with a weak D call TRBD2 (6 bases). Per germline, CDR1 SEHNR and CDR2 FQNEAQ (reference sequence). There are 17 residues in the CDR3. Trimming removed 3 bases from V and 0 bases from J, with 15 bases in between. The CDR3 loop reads CASSFSAGPLAKNIQYF. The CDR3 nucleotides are TGTGCCAGCAGCTTTAGTGCGGGGCCCTTAGCCAAAAACATTCAGTACTTC.

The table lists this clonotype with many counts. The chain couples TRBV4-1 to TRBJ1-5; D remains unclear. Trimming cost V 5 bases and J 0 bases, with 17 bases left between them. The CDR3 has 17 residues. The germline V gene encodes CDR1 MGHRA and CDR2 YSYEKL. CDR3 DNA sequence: TGCGCCAGCAGCACCTACTACAGAGTTTATAGCAATCAGCCCCAGCATTTT. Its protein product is CASSTYYRVYSNQPQHF.

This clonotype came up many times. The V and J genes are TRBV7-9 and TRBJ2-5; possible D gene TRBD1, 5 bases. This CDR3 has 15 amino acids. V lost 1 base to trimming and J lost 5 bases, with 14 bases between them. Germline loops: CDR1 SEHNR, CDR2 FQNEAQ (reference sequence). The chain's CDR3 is CASSLVAGLRETQYF. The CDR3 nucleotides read TGTGCCAGCAGCTTAGTAGCAGGGTTGCGGGAGACCCAGTACTTC.

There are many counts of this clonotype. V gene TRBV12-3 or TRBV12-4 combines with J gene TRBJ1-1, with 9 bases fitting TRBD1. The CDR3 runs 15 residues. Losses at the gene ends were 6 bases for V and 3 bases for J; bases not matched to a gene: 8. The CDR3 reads CASRAWDREDTEAFF. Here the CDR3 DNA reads TGTGCCAGCAGAGCATGGGACAGGGAGGACACTGAAGCTTTCTTT.

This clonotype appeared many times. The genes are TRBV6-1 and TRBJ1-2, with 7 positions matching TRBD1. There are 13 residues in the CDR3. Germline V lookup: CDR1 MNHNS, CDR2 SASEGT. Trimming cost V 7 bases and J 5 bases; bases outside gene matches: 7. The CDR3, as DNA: TGTGCCAGCACAGCTAACAGGGGATATGGCTACACCTTC. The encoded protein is CASTANRGYGYTF.

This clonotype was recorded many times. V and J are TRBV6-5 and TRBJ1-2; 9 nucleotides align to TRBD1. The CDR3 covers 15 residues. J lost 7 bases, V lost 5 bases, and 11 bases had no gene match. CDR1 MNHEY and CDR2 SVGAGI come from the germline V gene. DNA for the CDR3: TGTGCCAGCAGTCGACACGACGGGACAGGGAGTGGCTACACCTTC. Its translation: CASSRHDGTGSGYTF.

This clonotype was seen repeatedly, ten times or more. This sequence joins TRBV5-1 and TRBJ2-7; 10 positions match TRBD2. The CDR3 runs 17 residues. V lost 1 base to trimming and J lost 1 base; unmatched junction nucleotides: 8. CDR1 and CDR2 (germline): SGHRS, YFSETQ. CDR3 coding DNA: TGCGCCAGCAGCTTGACTAGCGGGACCCTTTCGTCCTACGAGCAGTACTTC. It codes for CASSLTSGTLSSYEQYF.

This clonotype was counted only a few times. This chain's CDR3 is CASCPGTENQPQHF. DNA for the CDR3: TGTGCCAGCTGCCCCGGGACAGAAAATCAGCCCCAGCATTTT. The gene calls are TRBV25-1 and TRBJ1-5, with TRBD1 identical over 7 bases. J was trimmed by 4 bases and V by 8 bases; bases with no gene match: 8. Germline V gene lookup returns CDR1 MGHDK and CDR2 SYGVNS. The CDR3 loop spans 14 amino acids.